This T cell receptor beta chain was captured in a study of blood T cell repertoires in COVID-19. V lost 6 bases and J lost 5; bases outside the gene matches: 12. Looked up from germline, CDR1 is LNHDA and CDR2 is SQIVND (reference sequence). This CDR3 has 16 amino acids. This clone was found a few times. The protocol was immunoSEQ multiplex PCR, while the TCRdb copy is restricted to in-frame clones and leaves out a portion. This sample has around 110,000 clones; roughly nine tenths occur once, and the top ten carry roughly 2%. The receptor's source is a human donor with active COVID-19. The donor label of this sample is uncertain. Sequenced input: peripheral blood. The V and J genes are TRBV19 and TRBJ1-5; 8 bases are a match to TRBD1. The DNA for the CDR3 is TGTGCCAGTAGACCGGCCGGACAGGGCTACGATCAGCCCCAGCATTTT. Its translation: CASRPAGQGYDQPQHF.